This T cell receptor (beta chain) comes out of a study of cytomegalovirus exposure and HLA in healthy donors. The study, taken as a whole, reports: Reportedly, HLA-A and HLA-B alleles of most subjects were accurately predicted from TCR beta. TCR beta V- and J-gene trimming was later associated with a missense DCLRE1C variant.

Germline V gene sequence: CDR1 SQVTM, CDR2 ANQGSEA. There are 14 residues in the CDR3. The V and J ends lost 5 bases and 3 bases, in that order; junction bases with no gene match: 9. As regards this clone: Its antigen is not identified.

Vbeta (60) and Jbeta (13) primers were used in the PCR. Generated by immunoSEQ multiplex PCR, the TCRdb table keeps only in-frame clones and is missing some. The sample yields tens of thousands of clones, roughly four fifths seen once. The sequenced sample was PBMCs. The chain employs TRBV29-1 and TRBJ2-7; 8 bases fit TRBD1. The receptor was derived from a woman younger than 45 in good health and CMV-seropositive. As DNA, the CDR3 is TGCAGCGTTTCACAAGGGACAGGTTACTACGAGCAGTACTTC. Its translation: CSVSQGTGYYEQYF.